This T cell receptor beta chain came from a study of early T cells in non-severe SARS-CoV-2 infection. The wider study: Sequencing of unsorted whole blood was done on bulk RNA, leaving chains unpaired.

The ends lost 6 bases at V and 0 bases at J; junction bases unmatched: 3. CDR1 SEHNR and CDR2 FQNEAQ come from the germline V gene (reference sequence). The CDR3 is made up of 14 amino acids. Individual cDNA molecules each received unique molecular identifiers attached to them. TCRdb processed the 5' RACE reads anew with MiXCR; each CDR3 protein has one entry. This table has roughly 50,000 distinct CDR3 sequences, around 8% appearing once. Whole-study findings and limits: Sequences matched to VDJdb favored anti-spike CD8 responses, while private and CD4 specificities were missed.

This clonotype was found a few times. Its specificity is not known. The TCR was taken from an adult who was a healthcare worker with PCR-confirmed SARS-CoV-2 infection or an uninfected control (not recorded which). The chain links TRBV7-9 to TRBJ2-3, with TRBD2 matching 7 bases. Sequenced: whole blood. CDR3 amino acids: CASSLADSTDTQYF. The CDR3 DNA reads as TGTGCCAGCAGTCTAGCGGATAGCACAGATACGCAGTATTTT. The variable domain in full, completed from reference TRBV7-9 and TRBJ2-3, reads DTGVSQNPRHKITKRGQNVTFRCDPISEHNRLYWYRQTLGQGPEFLTYFQNEAQLEKSRLLSDRFSAERPKGSFSTLEIQRTEQGDSAMYLCASSLADSTDTQYFGPGTRLTVL.